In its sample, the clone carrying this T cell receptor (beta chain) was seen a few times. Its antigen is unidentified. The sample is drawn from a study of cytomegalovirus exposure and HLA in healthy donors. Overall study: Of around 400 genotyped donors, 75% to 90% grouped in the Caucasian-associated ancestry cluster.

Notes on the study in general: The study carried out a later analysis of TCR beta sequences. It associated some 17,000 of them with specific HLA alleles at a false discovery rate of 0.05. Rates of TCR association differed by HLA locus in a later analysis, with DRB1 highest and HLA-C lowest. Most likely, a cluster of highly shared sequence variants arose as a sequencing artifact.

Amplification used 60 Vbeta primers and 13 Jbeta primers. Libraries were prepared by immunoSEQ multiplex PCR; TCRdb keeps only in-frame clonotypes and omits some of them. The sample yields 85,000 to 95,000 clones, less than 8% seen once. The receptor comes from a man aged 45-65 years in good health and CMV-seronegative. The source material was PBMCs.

The CDR3: CASSEGAGTHEGPLHF. DNA of the CDR3: TGTGCCAGCAGCGAGGGGGCGGGGACCCATGAGGGGCCCCTCCACTTT. This chain joins TRBV9 and TRBJ1-6, with 7 bases matching TRBD1. The CDR3 is made up of 16 amino acids. The trim removed 3 bases at V and 13 bases at J, leaving 16 bases unmatched. Germline V gives CDR1 SGDLS, CDR2 YYNGEE.